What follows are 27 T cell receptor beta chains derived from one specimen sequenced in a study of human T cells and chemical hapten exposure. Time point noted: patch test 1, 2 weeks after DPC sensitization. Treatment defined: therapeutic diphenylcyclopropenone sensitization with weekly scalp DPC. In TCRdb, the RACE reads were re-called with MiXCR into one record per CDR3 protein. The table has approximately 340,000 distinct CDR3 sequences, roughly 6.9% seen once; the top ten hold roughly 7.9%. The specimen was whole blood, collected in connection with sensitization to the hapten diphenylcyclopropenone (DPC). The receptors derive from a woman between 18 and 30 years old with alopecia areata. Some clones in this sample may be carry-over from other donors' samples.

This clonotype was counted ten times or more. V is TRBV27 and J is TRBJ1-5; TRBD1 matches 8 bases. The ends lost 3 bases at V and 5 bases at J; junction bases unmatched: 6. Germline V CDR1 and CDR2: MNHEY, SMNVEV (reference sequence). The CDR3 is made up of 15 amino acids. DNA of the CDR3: TGTGCCAGCAGTTTTGGGACAGGAGAGGATCAGCCCCAGCATTTT. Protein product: CASSFGTGEDQPQHF.

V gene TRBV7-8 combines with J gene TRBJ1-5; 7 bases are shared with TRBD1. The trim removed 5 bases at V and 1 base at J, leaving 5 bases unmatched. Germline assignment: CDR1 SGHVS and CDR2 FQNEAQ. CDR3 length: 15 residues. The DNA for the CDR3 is TGTGCCAGCAGCCAGCAGGGGGGAAGCAATCAGCCCCAGCATTTT. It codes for CASSQQGGSNQPQHF.

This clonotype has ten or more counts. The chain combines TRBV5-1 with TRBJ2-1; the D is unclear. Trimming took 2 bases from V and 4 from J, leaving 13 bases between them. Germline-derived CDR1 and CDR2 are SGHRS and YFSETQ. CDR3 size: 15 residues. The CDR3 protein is CASSLEFQKYNEQFF. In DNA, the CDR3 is TGCGCCAGCAGCTTAGAGTTCCAGAAATACAATGAGCAGTTCTTC.

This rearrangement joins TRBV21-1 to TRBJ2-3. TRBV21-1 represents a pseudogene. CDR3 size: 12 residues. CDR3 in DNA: TGTGCCAGCAATTTCACGCGAGATACGCAGTATTTT. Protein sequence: CASNFTRDTQYF.

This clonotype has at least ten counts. The DNA for the CDR3 is TGTGCCAGCAGCCGGAGGGCGTATTCCTCCTACGAGCAGTACTTC. Protein: CASSRRAYSSYEQYF. The chain links TRBV11-1 to TRBJ2-7; a possible D gene is TRBD2 (6 bases). This CDR3 contains 15 residues. The V and J ends lost 5 bases and 0 bases respectively, with 14 bases between them. Germline lookup yields CDR1 SGHAT and CDR2 FQDESV (reference sequence). The complete variable domain, with remaining parts taken from reference TRBV11-1 and TRBJ2-7, reads EAEVAQSPRYKITEKSQAVAFWCDPISGHATLYWYRQILGQGPELLVQFQDESVVDDSQLPKDRFSAERLKGVDSTLKIQPAELGDSAMYLCASSRRAYSSYEQYFGPGTRLTVT.

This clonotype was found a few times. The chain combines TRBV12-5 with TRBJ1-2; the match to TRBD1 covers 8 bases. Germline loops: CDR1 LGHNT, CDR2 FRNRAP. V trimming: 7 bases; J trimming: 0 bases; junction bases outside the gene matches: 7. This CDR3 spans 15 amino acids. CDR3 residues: CASVGTGGTNYGYTF. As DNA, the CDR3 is TGTGCTAGTGTTGGGACAGGAGGGACTAACTATGGCTACACCTTC.

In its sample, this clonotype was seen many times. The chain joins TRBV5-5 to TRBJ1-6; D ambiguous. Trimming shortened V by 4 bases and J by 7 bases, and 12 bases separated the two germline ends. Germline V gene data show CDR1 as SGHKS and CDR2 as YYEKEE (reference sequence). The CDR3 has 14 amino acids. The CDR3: CASSPGVPNSPLHF. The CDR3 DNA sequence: TGTGCCAGCAGCCCCGGGGTCCCGAATTCACCCCTCCACTTT.

CDR3 sequence: CASSLSPLAGAPGTQYF. CDR3 sequence (DNA): TGTGCCAGCAGTTTATCCCCACTAGCGGGGGCCCCCGGTACGCAGTATTTT. The chain links TRBV12-3 or TRBV12-4 to TRBJ2-3; 11 bases line up with TRBD2. This CDR3 comprises 17 residues. The ends lost 2 bases at V and 8 bases at J; junction bases unmatched: 12.

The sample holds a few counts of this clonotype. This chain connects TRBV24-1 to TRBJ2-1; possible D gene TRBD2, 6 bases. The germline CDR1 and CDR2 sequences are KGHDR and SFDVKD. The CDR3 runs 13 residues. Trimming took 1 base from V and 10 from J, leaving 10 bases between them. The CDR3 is CATSDFARGEQFF. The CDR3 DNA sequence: TGTGCCACCAGTGATTTTGCGCGGGGCGAGCAGTTCTTC.

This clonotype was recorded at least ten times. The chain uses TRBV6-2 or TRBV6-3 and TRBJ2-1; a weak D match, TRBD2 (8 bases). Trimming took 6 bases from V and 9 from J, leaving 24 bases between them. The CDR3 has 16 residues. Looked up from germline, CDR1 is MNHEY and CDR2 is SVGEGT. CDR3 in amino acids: CASSNSGPGGGSEQFF. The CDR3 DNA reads TGTGCCAGCAGCAACTCCGGTCCGGGAGGGGGCAGTGAGCAGTTCTTC.

The CDR3, as DNA: TGTGCCAGCAGTGGGCGTCAGGGGTCCTACAATGAGCAGTTCTTC. It yields the protein CASSGRQGSYNEQFF. The chain uses TRBV12-3 or TRBV12-4 and TRBJ2-1; tentative D call: TRBD1 (6 bases). V was shortened by 5 bases and J by 1 base, with 12 bases between the two germline ends. The CDR3 is 15 residues long.

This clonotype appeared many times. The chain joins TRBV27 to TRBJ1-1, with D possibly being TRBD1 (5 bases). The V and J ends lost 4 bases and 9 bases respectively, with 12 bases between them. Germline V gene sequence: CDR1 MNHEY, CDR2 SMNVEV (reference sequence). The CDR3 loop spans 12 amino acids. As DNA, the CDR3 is TGTGCCAGCAGTTCCCAGGGAGGAAAAGCTTTCTTT. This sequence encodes CASSSQGGKAFF.

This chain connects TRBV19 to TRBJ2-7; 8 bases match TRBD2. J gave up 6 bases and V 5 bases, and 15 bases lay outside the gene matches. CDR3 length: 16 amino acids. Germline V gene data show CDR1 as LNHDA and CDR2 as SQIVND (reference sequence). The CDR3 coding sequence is TGTGCCAGTAGTCGCGGGGCGGGGGGCGAGTTTGCCGAGCAGTACTTC. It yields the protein CASSRGAGGEFAEQYF.

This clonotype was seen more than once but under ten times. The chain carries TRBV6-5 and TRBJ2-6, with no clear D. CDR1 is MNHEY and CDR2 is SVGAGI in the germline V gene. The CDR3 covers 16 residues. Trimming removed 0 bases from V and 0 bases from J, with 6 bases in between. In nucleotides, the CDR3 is TGTGCCAGCAGTTACTCAGCCTTCTCTGGGGCCAACGTCCTGACTTTC. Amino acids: CASSYSAFSGANVLTF.

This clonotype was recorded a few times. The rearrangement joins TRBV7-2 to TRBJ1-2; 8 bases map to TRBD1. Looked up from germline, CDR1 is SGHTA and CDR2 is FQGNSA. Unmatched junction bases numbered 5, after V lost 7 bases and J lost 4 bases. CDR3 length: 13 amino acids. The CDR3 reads CASTHRGAYGYTF. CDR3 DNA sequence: TGTGCCAGCACCCACAGGGGGGCCTATGGCTACACCTTC.

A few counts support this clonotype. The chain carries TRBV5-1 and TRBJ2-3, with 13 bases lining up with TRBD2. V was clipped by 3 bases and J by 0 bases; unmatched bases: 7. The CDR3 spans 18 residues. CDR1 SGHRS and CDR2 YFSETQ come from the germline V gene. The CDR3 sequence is CASSSGLAGPPSTDTQYF. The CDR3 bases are TGCGCCAGCAGCTCGGGACTAGCGGGGCCCCCTAGCACAGATACGCAGTATTTT.

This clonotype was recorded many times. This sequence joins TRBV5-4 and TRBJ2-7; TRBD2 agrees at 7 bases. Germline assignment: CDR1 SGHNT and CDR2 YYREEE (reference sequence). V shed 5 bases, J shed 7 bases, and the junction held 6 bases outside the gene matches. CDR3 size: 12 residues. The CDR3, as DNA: TGTGCCAGCAGGGCAATCGGGGGGGAGCAGTACTTC. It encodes CASRAIGGEQYF.

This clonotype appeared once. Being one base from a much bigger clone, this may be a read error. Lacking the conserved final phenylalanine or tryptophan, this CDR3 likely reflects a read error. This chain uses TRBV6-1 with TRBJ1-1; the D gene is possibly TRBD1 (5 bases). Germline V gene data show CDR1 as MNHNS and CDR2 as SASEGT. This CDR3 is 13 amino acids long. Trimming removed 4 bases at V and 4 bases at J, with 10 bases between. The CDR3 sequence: CASSVEGPTEAFS. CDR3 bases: TGTGCCAGCAGTGTGGAGGGGCCCACTGAAGCTTTCTCT.

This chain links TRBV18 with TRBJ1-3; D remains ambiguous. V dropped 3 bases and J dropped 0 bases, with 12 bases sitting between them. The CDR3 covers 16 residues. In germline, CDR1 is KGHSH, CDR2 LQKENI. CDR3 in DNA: TGTGCCAGCTCACCGCCTGGGCTATACTCTGGAAACACCATATATTTT. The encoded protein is CASSPPGLYSGNTIYF. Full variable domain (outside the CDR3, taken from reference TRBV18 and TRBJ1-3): NAGVMQNPRHLVRRRGQEARLRCSPMKGHSHVYWYRQLPEEGLKFMVYLQKENIIDESGMPKERFSAEFPKEGPSILRIQQVVRGDSAAYFCASSPPGLYSGNTIYFGEGSWLTVV.

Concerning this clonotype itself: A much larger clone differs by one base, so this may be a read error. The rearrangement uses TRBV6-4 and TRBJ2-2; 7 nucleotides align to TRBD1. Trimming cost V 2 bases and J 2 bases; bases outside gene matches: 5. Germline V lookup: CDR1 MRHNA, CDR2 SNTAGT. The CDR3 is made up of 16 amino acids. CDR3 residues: CASSDIGTANTGELFF. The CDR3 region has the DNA TGTGCCAGCAGTGACATAGGGACAGCCAACACCGGGGAGCTGTTTTTT.

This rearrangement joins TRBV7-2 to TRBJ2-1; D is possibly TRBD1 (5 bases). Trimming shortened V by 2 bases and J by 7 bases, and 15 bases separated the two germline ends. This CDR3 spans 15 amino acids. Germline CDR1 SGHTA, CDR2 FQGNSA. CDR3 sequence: CASSLSILGLNEQFF. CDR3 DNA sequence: TGTGCCAGCAGCTTAAGCATCCTGGGGCTTAATGAGCAGTTCTTC. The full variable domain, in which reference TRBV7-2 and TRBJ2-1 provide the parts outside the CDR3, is GAGVSQSPSNKVTEKGKDVELRCDPISGHTALYWYRQSLGQGLEFLIYFQGNSAPDKSGLPSDRFSAERTGGSVSTLTIQRTQQEDSAVYLCASSLSILGLNEQFFGPGTRLTVL.

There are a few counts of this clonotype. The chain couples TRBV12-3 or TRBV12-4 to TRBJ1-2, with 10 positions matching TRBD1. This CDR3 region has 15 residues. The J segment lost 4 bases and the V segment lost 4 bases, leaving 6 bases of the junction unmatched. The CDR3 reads CASSSRDRGGYGYTF. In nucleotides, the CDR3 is TGTGCCAGCAGTTCCCGGGACAGGGGCGGCTATGGCTACACCTTC.

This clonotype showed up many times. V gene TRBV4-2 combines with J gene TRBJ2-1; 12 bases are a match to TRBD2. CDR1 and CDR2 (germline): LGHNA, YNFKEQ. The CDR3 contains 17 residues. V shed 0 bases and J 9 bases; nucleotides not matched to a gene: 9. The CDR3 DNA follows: TGTGCCAGCAGCCAAGACCTACCTAGCGGGGGGGCTATTGAGCAGTTCTTC. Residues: CASSQDLPSGGAIEQFF.

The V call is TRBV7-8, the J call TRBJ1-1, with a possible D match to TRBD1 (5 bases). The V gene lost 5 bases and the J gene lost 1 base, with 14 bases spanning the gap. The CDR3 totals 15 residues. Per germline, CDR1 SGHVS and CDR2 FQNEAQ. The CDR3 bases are TGTGCCAGCAGCCTAGACAGAACAGGGAACACTGAAGCTTTCTTT. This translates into CASSLDRTGNTEAFF.

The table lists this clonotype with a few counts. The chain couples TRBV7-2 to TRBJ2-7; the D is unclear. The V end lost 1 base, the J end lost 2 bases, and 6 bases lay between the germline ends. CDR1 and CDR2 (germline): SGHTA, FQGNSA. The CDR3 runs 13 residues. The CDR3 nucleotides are TGTGCCAGCAGCTTAGTAGGGACCTACGAGCAGTACTTC. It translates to CASSLVGTYEQYF.

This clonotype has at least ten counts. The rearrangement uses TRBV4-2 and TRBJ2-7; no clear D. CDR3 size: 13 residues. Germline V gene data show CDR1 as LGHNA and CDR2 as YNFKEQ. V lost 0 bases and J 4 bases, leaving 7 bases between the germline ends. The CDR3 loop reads CASSQEVQYEQYF. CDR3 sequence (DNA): TGTGCCAGCAGCCAAGAAGTGCAGTACGAGCAGTACTTC.

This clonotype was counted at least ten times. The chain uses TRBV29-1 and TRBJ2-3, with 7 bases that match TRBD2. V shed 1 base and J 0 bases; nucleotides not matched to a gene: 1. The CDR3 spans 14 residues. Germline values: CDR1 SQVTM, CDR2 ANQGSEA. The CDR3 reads CSVEGLASTDTQYF. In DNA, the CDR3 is TGCAGCGTTGAAGGACTAGCAAGCACAGATACGCAGTATTTT.